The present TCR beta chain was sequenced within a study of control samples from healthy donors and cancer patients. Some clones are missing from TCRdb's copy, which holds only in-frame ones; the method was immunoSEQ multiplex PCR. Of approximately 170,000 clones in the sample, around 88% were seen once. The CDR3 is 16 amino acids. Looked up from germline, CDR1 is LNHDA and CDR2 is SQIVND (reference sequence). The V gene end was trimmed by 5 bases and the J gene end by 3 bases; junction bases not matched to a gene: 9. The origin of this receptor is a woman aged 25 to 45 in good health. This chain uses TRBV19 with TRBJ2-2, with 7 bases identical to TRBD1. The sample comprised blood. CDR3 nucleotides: TGTGCCAGTAGTTCACCGACAGGGTTGGACACCGGGGAGCTGTTTTTT. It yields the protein CASSSPTGLDTGELFF.